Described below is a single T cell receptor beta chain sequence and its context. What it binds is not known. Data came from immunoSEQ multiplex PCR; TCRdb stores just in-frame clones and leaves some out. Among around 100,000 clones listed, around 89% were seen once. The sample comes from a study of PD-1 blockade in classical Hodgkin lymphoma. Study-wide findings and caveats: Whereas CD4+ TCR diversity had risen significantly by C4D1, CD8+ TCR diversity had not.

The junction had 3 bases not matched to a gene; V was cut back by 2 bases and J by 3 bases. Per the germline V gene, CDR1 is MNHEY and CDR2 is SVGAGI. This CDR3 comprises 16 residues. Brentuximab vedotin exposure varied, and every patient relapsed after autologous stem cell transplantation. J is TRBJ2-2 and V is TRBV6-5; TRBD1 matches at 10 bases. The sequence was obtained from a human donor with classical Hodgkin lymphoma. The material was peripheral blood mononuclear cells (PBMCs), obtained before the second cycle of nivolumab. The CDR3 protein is CASSYVGQGDTGELFF. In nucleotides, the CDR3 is TGTGCCAGCAGTTACGTAGGACAGGGGGACACCGGGGAGCTGTTTTTT.